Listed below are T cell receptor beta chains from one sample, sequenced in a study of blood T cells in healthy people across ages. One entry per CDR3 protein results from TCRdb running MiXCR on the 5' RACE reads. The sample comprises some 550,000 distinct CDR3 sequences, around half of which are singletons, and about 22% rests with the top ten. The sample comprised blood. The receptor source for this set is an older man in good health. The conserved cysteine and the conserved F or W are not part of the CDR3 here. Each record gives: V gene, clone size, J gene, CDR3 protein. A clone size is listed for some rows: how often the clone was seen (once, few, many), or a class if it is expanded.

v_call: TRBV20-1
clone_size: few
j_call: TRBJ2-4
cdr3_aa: SARAGRKNIQY

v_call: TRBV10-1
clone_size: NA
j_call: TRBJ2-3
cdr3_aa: ALRGIRFGDTQY

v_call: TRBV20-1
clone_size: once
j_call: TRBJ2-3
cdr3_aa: SANNPGTGGVDTQY

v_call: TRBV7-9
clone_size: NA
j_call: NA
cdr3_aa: ASSLGQGAASSYNEQY

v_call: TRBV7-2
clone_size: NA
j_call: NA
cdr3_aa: ASSVVEWSEQY

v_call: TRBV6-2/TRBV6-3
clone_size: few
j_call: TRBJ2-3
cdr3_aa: ASSYDLAGVLDTQY

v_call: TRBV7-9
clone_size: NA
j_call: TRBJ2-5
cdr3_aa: ASSSRNQETQY

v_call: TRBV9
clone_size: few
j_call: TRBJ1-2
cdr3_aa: ASSVGPGGYGYT

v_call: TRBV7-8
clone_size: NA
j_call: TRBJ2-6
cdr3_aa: ASSLRQGSLSGANVLT

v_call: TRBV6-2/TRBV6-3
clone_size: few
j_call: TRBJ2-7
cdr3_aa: ASSYPGVAGAYEQY

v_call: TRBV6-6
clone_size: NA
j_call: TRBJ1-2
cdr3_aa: AGSYGGFYGYT

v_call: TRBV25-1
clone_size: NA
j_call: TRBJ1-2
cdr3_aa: ASWAGEGYGYT

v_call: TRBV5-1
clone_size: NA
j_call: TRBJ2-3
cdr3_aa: ASSLGDTRTDTQY

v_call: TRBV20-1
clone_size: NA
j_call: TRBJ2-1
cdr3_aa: SAPRAGSGGEQF

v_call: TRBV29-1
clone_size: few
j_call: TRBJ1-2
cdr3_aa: SVGGLGTGGYYGYT

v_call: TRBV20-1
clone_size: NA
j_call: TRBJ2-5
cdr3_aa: SARWRGQETQY

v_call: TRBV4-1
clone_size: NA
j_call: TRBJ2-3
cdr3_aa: ASSQDAGVDSTDTQY

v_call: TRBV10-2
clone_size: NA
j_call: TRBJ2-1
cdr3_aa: VSSANAGEQF

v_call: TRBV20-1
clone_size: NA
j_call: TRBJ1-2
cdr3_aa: SATAEGLYGYT

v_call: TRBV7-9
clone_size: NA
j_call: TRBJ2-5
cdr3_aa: ASSLGASGKETQY

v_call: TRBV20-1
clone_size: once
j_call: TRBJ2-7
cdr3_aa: SARRVSSYEQY

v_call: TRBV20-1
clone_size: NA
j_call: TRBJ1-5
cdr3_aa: SARRQGGLSNQPQH

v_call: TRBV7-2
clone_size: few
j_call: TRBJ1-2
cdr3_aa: ASSLALSGYT

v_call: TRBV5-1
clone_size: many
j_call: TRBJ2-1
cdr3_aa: ASSPGGRGLPNEQF

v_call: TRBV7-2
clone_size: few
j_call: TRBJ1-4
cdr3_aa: ASSSEGLFSEKLF

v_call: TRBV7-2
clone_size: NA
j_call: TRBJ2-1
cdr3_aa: ASSLVASAGQF

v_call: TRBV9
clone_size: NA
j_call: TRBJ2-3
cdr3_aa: ASSSFLTSGRSTDTQY

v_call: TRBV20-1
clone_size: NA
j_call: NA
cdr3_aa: SATQGARHEQY

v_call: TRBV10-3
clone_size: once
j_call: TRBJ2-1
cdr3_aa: AISQGRRADEQF

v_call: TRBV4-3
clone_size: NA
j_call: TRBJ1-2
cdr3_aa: ASSQLRGANYGYT

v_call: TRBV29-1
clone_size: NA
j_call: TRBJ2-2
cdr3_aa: SVSDGGTGELF

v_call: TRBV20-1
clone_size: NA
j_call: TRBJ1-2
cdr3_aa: SARGRESGYT

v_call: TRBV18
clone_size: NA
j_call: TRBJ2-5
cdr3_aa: ASSPPLAGVKQETQY

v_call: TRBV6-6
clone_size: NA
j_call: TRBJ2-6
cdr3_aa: ASSTAQGVSGANVLT

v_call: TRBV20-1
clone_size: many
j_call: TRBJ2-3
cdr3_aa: SGLPLATDTQY

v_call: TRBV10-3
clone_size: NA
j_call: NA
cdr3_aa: AISGSTRESYEQY

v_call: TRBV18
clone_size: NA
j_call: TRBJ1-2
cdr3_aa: ASSPAGGMGKSNYGYT

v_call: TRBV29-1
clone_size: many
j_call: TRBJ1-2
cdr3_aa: SAPSGRGYT

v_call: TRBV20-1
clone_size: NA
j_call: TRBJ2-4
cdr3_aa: SARAQGPNIQY

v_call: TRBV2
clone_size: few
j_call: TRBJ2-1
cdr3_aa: ASGTFNEQF

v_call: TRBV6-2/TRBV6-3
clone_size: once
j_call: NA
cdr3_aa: ASRVTNSGSSYNEQY

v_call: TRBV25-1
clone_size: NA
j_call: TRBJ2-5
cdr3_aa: ASSEFGGGETQY

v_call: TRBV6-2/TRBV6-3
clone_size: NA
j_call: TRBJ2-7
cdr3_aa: ASRGQGGTYEQY

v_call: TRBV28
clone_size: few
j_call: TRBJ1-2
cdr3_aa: ASSQTGFGGYT